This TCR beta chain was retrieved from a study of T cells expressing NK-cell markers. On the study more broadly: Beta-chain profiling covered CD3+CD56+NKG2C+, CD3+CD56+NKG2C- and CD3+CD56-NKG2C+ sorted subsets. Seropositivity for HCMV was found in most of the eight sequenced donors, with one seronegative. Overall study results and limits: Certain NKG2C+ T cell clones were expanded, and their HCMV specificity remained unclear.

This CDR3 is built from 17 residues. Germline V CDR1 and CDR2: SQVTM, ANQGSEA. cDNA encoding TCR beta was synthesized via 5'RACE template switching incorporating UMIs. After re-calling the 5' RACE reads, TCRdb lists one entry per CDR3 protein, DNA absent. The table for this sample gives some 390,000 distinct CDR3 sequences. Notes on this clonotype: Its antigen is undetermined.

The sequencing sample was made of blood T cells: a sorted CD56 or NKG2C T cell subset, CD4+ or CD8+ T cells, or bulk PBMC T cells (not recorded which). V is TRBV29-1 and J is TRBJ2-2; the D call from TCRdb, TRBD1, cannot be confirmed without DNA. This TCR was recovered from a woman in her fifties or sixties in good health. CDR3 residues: CSVDLTGSLANTGELFF.